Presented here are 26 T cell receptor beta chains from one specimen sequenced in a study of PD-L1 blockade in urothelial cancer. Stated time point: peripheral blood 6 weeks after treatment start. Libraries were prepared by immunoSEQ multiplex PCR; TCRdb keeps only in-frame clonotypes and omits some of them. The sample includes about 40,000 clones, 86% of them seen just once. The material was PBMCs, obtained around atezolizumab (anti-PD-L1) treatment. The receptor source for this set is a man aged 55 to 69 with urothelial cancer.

The CDR3: CASSLYRPVIQETQYF. CDR3 in DNA: TGTGCCAGCAGCTTATATCGCCCGGTCATCCAAGAGACCCAGTACTTC. The gene calls are TRBV5-6 and TRBJ2-5; D remains unclear. CDR3 size: 16 residues. Per germline, CDR1 SGHDT and CDR2 YYEEEE. Trimming removed 2 bases at V and 1 base at J, with 15 bases between.

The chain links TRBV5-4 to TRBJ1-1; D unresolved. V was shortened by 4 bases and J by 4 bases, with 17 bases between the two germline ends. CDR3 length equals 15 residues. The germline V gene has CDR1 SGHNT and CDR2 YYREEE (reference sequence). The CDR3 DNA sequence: TGTGCCAGCAGCCCCTCCACAGTGCTCAGCACTGAAGCTTTCTTT. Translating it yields CASSPSTVLSTEAFF.

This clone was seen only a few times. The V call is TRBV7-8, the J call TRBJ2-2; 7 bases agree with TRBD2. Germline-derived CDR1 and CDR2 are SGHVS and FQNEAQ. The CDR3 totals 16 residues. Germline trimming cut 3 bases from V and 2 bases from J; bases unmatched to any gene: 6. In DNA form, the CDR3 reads TGTGCCAGCAGCTTGACGCAGCGGGGTAACACCGGGGAGCTGTTTTTT. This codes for CASSLTQRGNTGELFF. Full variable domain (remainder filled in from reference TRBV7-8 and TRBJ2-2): GAGVSQSPRYKVAKRGQDVALRCDPISGHVSLFWYQQALGQGPEFLTYFQNEAQLDKSGLPSDRFFAERPEGSVSTLKIQRTQQEDSAVYLCASSLTQRGNTGELFFGEGSRLTVL.

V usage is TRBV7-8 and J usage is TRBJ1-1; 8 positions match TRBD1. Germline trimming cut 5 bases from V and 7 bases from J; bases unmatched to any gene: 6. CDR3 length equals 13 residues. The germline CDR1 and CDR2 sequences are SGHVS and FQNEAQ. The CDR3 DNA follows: TGTGCCAGCAGCCCTCAGGGGGCCGTTGAAGCTTTCTTT. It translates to CASSPQGAVEAFF. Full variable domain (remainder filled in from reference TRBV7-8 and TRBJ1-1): GAGVSQSPRYKVAKRGQDVALRCDPISGHVSLFWYQQALGQGPEFLTYFQNEAQLDKSGLPSDRFFAERPEGSVSTLKIQRTQQEDSAVYLCASSPQGAVEAFFGQGTRLTVV.

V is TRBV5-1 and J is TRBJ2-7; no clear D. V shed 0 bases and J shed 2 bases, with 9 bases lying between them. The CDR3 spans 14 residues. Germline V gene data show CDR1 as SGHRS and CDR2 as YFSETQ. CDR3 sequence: CASSLASGAYEQYF. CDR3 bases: TGCGCCAGCAGCTTGGCCAGTGGAGCCTACGAGCAGTACTTC. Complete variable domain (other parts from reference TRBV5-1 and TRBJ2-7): KAGVTQTPRYLIKTRGQQVTLSCSPISGHRSVSWYQQTPGQGLQFLFEYFSETQRNKGNFPGRFSGRQFSNSRSEMNVSTLELGDSALYLCASSLASGAYEQYFGPGTRLTVT.

CDR3 protein: CASSSGTGAFTF. CDR3 bases: TGTGCCAGCAGTTCCGGGACAGGGGCGTTCACCTTC. The chain couples TRBV27 to TRBJ1-2, with 10 positions matching TRBD1. Germline V gene lookup returns CDR1 MNHEY and CDR2 SMNVEV (reference sequence). The CDR3 covers 12 residues. J gave up 13 bases and V 4 bases, and 6 bases lay outside the gene matches.

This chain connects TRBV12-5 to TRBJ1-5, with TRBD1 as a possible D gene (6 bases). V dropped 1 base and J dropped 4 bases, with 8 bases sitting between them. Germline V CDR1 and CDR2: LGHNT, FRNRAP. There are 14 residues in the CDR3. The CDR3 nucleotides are TGTGCTAGTGGTTTGGACAGGGAGAATCAGCCCCAGCATTTT. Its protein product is CASGLDRENQPQHF.

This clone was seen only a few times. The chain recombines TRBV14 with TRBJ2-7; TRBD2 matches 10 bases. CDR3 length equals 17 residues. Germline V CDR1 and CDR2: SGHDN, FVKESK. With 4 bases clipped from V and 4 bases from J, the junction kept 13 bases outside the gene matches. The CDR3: CASSPNPASGRWYEQYF. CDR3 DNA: TGTGCCAGCAGCCCCAACCCCGCTAGCGGGAGATGGTACGAGCAGTACTTC.

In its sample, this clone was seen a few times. CDR3 sequence: CASAPREPTDTQYF. CDR3 nucleotide sequence: TGTGCCAGCGCCCCGCGGGAGCCCACAGATACGCAGTATTTT. The V gene is TRBV25-1, the J gene TRBJ2-3; TRBD2 aligns across 7 bases. This CDR3 region has 14 residues. V was clipped by 8 bases and J by 2 bases; unmatched bases: 7. In germline, CDR1 is MGHDK, CDR2 SYGVNS.

For the CDR3, the DNA is TGCAGCGCTGTCGGGGGGAGGACTAGCGGGGTCTACGAGCAGTACTTC. This gives the protein CSAVGGRTSGVYEQYF. This chain connects TRBV29-1 to TRBJ2-7, with 12 nucleotides matching TRBD2. The V segment lost 7 bases and the J segment 3 bases; nucleotides outside the gene matches: 13. This CDR3 spans 16 amino acids. Germline CDR1 SQVTM, CDR2 ANQGSEA.

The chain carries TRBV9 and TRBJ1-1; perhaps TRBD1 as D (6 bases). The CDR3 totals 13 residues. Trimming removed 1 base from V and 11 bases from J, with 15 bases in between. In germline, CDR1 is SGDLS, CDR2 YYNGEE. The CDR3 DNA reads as TGTGCCAGCAGCGTAACGATGACAGGAAGGGCTTTCTTT. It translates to CASSVTMTGRAFF.

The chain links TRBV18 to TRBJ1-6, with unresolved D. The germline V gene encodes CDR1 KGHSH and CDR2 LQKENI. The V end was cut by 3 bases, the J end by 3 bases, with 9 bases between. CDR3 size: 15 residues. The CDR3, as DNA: TGTGCCAGCTCACCCACAAACAGCTATAATTCACCCCTCCACTTT. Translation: CASSPTNSYNSPLHF.

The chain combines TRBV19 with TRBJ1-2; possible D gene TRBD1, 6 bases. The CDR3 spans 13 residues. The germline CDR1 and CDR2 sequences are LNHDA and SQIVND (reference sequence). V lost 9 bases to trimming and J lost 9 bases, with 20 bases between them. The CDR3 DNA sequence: TGTGCCAGCCGGGGGGCAGACCACGGGAGCTACACCTTC. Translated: CASRGADHGSYTF.

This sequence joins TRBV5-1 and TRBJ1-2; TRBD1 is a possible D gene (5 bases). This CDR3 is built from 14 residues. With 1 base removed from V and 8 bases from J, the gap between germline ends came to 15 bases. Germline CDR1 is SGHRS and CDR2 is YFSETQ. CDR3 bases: TGCGCCAGCAGCTTGAGTTCGCAGGGTATAGGCTACACCTTC. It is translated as CASSLSSQGIGYTF.

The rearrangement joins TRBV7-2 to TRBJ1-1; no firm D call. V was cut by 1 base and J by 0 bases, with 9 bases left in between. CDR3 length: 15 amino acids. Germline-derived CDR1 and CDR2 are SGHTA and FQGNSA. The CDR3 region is CASSLGRTLNTEAFF. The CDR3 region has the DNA TGTGCCAGCAGCTTAGGAAGAACTCTGAACACTGAAGCTTTCTTT.

CDR3 nucleotides: TGTGCCAGCTCACCCGGGACAGGATTTTCCGAGCAGTACTTC. It encodes CASSPGTGFSEQYF. This sequence joins TRBV18 and TRBJ2-7; 8 bases agree with TRBD1. CDR3 length equals 14 residues. V lost 3 bases to trimming and J lost 6 bases; unmatched junction nucleotides: 7. Germline CDR1 is KGHSH and CDR2 is LQKENI.

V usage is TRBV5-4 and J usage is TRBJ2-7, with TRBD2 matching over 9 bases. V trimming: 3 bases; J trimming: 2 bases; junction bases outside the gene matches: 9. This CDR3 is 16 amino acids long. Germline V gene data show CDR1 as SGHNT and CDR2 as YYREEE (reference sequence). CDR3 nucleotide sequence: TGTGCCAGCAGCTCCTCCCGGGCTAGCGGGGCCTACGAGCAGTACTTC. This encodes CASSSSRASGAYEQYF.

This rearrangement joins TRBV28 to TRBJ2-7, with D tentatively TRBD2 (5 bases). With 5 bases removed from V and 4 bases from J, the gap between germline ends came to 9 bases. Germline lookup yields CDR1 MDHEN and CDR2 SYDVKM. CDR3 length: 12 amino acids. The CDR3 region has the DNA TGTGCCAGCAGTCCCCGGGGATACGAGCAGTACTTC. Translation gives CASSPRGYEQYF.

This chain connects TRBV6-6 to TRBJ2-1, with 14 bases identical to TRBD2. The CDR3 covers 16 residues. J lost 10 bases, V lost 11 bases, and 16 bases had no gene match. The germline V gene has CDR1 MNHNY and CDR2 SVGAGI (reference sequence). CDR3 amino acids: CAGEASGTSGREEQFF. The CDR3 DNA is TGTGCCGGCGAGGCCTCCGGGACTAGCGGGAGAGAAGAGCAGTTCTTC.

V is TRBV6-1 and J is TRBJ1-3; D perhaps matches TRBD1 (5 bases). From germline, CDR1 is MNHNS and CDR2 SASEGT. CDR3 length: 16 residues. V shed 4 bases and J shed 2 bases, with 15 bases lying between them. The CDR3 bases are TGTGCCAGCAGTGTAGACAAGGGGCGTCCTGGAAACACCATATATTTT. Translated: CASSVDKGRPGNTIYF.

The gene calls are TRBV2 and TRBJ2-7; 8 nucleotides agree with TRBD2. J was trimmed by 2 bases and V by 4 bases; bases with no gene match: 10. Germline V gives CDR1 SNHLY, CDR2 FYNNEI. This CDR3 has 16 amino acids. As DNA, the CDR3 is TGTGCCAGCAGTGTCACATCTAGCGGGCCGACCTACGAGCAGTACTTC. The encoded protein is CASSVTSSGPTYEQYF.

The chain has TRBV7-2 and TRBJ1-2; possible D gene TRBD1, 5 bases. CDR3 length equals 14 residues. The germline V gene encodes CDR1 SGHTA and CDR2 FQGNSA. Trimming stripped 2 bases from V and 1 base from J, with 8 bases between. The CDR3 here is CASSLSRDNYGYTF. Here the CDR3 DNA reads TGTGCCAGCAGCTTATCCAGGGATAACTATGGCTACACCTTC.

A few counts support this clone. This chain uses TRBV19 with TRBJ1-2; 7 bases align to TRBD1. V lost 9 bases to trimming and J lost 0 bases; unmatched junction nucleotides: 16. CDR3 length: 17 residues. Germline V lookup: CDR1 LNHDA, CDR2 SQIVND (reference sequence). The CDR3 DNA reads TGTGCCAGCCGAGGACCGGGACAGACACCTACTAACTATGGCTACACCTTC. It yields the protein CASRGPGQTPTNYGYTF.

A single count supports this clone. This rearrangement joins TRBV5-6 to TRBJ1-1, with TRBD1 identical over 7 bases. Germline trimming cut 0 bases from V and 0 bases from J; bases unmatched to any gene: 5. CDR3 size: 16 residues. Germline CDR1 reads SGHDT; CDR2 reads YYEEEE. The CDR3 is CASSLARGNMNTEAFF. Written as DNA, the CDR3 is TGTGCCAGCAGCTTGGCCAGGGGGAACATGAACACTGAAGCTTTCTTT.

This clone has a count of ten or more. The DNA of the CDR3 is TGTGCCAGCAGTGAAGCGCTTACAGGGGGGGCGAACACCGGGGAGCTGTTTTTT. Its protein is CASSEALTGGANTGELFF. V and J are TRBV6-1 and TRBJ2-2; D perhaps matches TRBD1 (8 bases). V dropped 0 bases and J dropped 0 bases, with 14 bases sitting between them. CDR3 length: 18 amino acids. The germline V gene encodes CDR1 MNHNS and CDR2 SASEGT.

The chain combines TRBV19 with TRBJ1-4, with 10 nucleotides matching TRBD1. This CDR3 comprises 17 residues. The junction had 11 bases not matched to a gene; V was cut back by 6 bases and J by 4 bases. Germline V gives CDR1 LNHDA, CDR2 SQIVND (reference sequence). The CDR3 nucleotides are TGTGCCAGTAGACCGGACAGGGGGTCTTATAATAATGAAAAACTGTTTTTT. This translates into CASRPDRGSYNNEKLFF. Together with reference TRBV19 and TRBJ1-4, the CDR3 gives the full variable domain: DGGITQSPKYLFRKEGQNVTLSCEQNLNHDAMYWYRQDPGQGLRLIYYSQIVNDFQKGDIAEGYSVSREKKESFPLTVTSAQKNPTAFYLCASRPDRGSYNNEKLFFGSGTQLSVL.